The text below deals with one T cell receptor (beta chain). The CDR3 extends over 15 amino acids. Trimming stripped 0 bases from V and 2 bases from J, with 9 bases between. CDR1 and CDR2 (germline): MNHNY, SVGAGI (reference sequence). These data are taken from a study of blood T cell repertoires in COVID-19. Study background: PBMCs, B-cell-depleted T cells, or T cells provided the cDNA or gDNA that made up the material.

Using immunoSEQ multiplex PCR, the repertoire was profiled, and TCRdb retains in-frame clones only, with some absent. The sample includes roughly 180,000 clones, approximately 87% seen only once; the top ten take less than 25%. Material: peripheral blood. The genes are TRBV6-6 and TRBJ2-3; no reliable D call. The sequence was collected from a man between 70 and 80 years old with active or convalescent COVID-19. The DNA of the CDR3 is TGTGCCAGCAGTTACTCCCGCGGATCCACAGATACGCAGTATTTT. Translation: CASSYSRGSTDTQYF.